This passage covers 18 T cell receptor beta chains from one sample sequenced in a study of T cell changes during pregnancy in multiple sclerosis. The repertoire was sequenced with immunoSEQ multiplex PCR; TCRdb's copy has only in-frame clones and lacks some. The table shows around 20,000 clones, with roughly nine tenths occurring only once. Sample: CD8+ T cells from peripheral blood mononuclear cells, taken in the second trimester of pregnancy. These receptors were taken from a female donor in good health, enrolled as a control in a pregnancy study.

DNA for the CDR3: TGTGCCAGCAGTGATGAAGCGGGGGCCACAGATACGCAGTATTTT. Translated, it gives CASSDEAGATDTQYF. The chain recombines TRBV6-4 with TRBJ2-3; 8 bases agree with TRBD2. Germline assignment: CDR1 MRHNA and CDR2 SNTAGT. This CDR3 contains 15 residues. J was trimmed by 2 bases and V by 3 bases; bases with no gene match: 4.

This chain joins TRBV19 and TRBJ1-1; 10 nucleotides line up with TRBD1. CDR3 size: 18 residues. V shed 4 bases, J shed 4 bases, and the junction held 15 bases outside the gene matches. CDR1 is LNHDA and CDR2 is SQIVND in the germline V gene (reference sequence). The CDR3 here is CASSNGQGDISVATEAFF. Here the CDR3 DNA reads TGTGCCAGTAGTAACGGACAGGGGGATATTTCAGTGGCCACTGAAGCTTTCTTT.

CDR3 bases: TGTGCCATCAGTGTGAGCGCATCTGGCTACGAGCAGTACTTC. It codes for CAISVSASGYEQYF. This chain joins TRBV10-3 and TRBJ2-5, with D uncertain. The end of the DNA fits TRBJ2-7 better, so the J call may be wrong. CDR3 size: 14 residues. Germline V lookup: CDR1 ENHRY, CDR2 SYGVKD.

This rearrangement joins TRBV19 to TRBJ2-3; D is perhaps TRBD2 (5 bases). The CDR3 loop spans 17 amino acids. Germline loops: CDR1 LNHDA, CDR2 SQIVND (reference sequence). Trimming pared 0 bases from V and 2 bases from J, leaving 15 bases between. Written as DNA, the CDR3 is TGTGCCAGTAGTATAGATAGCACGGAGGAATTCACAGATACGCAGTATTTT. Translation gives CASSIDSTEEFTDTQYF.

V and J are TRBV2 and TRBJ2-1, with D maybe TRBD1 (5 bases). The length of the CDR3 is 14 residues. Trimming removed 6 bases from V and 3 bases from J, with 12 bases in between. Germline V gives CDR1 SNHLY, CDR2 FYNNEI. CDR3 region: CASSWQGIYNEQFF. Here the CDR3 DNA reads TGTGCCAGCAGCTGGCAGGGTATCTACAATGAGCAGTTCTTC.

This chain uses TRBV6-4 with TRBJ2-1; 11 bases are a match to TRBD2. CDR1 and CDR2 (germline): MRHNA, SNTAGT. V lost 3 bases and J lost 3; bases outside the gene matches: 1. The CDR3 length is 15 residues. The DNA for the CDR3 is TGTGCCAGCAGTGAAACTAGCGGGAGCTACAATGAGCAGTTCTTC. It specifies CASSETSGSYNEQFF.

In its sample, this clone was seen once. The chain is built from TRBV5-1 and TRBJ2-1; 13 bases are shared with TRBD2. The CDR3 length is 17 residues. In germline, CDR1 is SGHRS, CDR2 YFSETQ. The trim removed 0 bases at V and 7 bases at J, leaving 7 bases unmatched. DNA of the CDR3: TGCGCCAGCAGCTTGGACGGACTAGCGGGAGTAGGGAATGAGCAGTTCTTC. It specifies CASSLDGLAGVGNEQFF.

The rearrangement uses TRBV27 and TRBJ2-7, with D possibly being TRBD1 (5 bases). The V and J ends lost 3 bases and 5 bases respectively, with 5 bases between them. Germline loops: CDR1 MNHEY, CDR2 SMNVEV (reference sequence). The CDR3 sequence is 11 residues long. The CDR3 region is CASSLGHEQYF. As DNA, the CDR3 is TGTGCCAGCAGTTTGGGGCACGAGCAGTACTTC.

The chain recombines TRBV15 with TRBJ1-4; D uncertain. The CDR3 extends over 15 amino acids. The V gene's germline CDR1 is LNHNV and CDR2 YYDKDF (reference sequence). V lost 1 base and J lost 8, with 14 bases in between. As DNA, the CDR3 is TGTGCCACCAGCAGAGCTGTGGACGGAGGGGAAAAACTGTTTTTT. Protein: CATSRAVDGGEKLFF.

The chain is built from TRBV7-9 and TRBJ2-1, with 7 nucleotides matching TRBD2. After removal of 5 bases from V and 4 bases from J, the junction contained 8 bases not matched to a gene. The germline gives CDR1 SEHNR, CDR2 FQNEAQ (reference sequence). The CDR3 sequence is 15 residues long. CDR3 bases: TGTGCCAGCAGCCCGAGCGGGACCATATACAATGAGCAGTTCTTC. It codes for CASSPSGTIYNEQFF.

This clone was recorded a few times. J is TRBJ1-6 and V is TRBV15, with a tentative D call TRBD1 (5 bases). V gave up 0 bases and J gave up 9 bases, with 21 bases separating them. Germline loops: CDR1 LNHNV, CDR2 YYDKDF (reference sequence). This CDR3 is 18 amino acids long. The DNA of the CDR3 is TGTGCCACCAGCAGAGATCTCTGGGGCGAGGGAGGTTCTTCACCCCTCCACTTT. Amino acid sequence: CATSRDLWGEGGSSPLHF.

This clone was seen only once. One end of the junction fails to match germline, which may point to a read error. CDR3 protein: CASSLRTSGQNTGELFF. CDR3 in DNA: TGTGCTAGCAGCTTGAGGACTAGCGGGCAAAACACCGGGGAGCTGTTTTTT. The rearrangement links TRBV7-7 to TRBJ2-2, with 11 bases aligning to TRBD2. Germline-derived CDR1 and CDR2 are SSHAT and FNYEAQ (reference sequence). The CDR3 extends over 17 amino acids.

The chain carries TRBV4-1 and TRBJ1-2, with 8 bases lining up with TRBD1. The germline V gene has CDR1 MGHRA and CDR2 YSYEKL. V shed 4 bases, J shed 5 bases, and the junction held 15 bases outside the gene matches. The CDR3 loop spans 17 amino acids. CDR3 in DNA: TGCGCCAGCAGCCCGCCGACAGTGGACAGGGCGAGATATGGCTACACCTTC. It codes for CASSPPTVDRARYGYTF.

The chain is built from TRBV7-9 and TRBJ1-1; D is possibly TRBD1 (5 bases). V was shortened by 5 bases and J by 1 base, with 17 bases between the two germline ends. Germline V gives CDR1 SEHNR, CDR2 FQNEAQ (reference sequence). The CDR3 consists of 16 residues. The CDR3 loop is CASSPRGRGGNTEAFF. In DNA form, the CDR3 reads TGTGCCAGCAGCCCCCGAGGACGGGGGGGGAACACTGAAGCTTTCTTT.

The V and J genes are TRBV15 and TRBJ2-1, with 8 bases that match TRBD2. V lost 0 bases, J lost 3 bases, and 4 bases stayed unmatched. CDR1 is LNHNV, CDR2 YYDKDF, per germline (reference sequence). There are 16 residues in the CDR3. The CDR3 loop is CATSRDGAGGYNEQFF. DNA of the CDR3: TGTGCCACCAGCAGAGATGGGGCGGGGGGCTACAATGAGCAGTTCTTC.

The chain joins TRBV27 to TRBJ2-5; 7 bases line up with TRBD2. Germline CDR1 and CDR2: MNHEY and SMNVEV (reference sequence). V shed 4 bases and J 1 base; nucleotides not matched to a gene: 9. The CDR3 has 16 amino acids. The CDR3 sequence: CASSSVRGYVQETQYF. The CDR3 nucleotides are TGTGCCAGCAGTTCGGTGCGGGGGTACGTCCAAGAGACCCAGTACTTC.

The CDR3 DNA reads as TGTGCCAGCAGCTTAATCGGGGGGAACTATGGCTACACCTTC. Translated, it gives CASSLIGGNYGYTF. V usage is TRBV7-2 and J usage is TRBJ1-2, with D perhaps matching TRBD1 (5 bases). The CDR3 extends over 14 amino acids. Germline-derived CDR1 and CDR2 are SGHTA and FQGNSA. Trimming shortened V by 2 bases and J by 2 bases, and 9 bases separated the two germline ends.

This chain joins TRBV13 and TRBJ2-7; maybe TRBD2 (7 bases). The CDR3 covers 18 residues. Trimming removed 4 bases from V and 1 base from J, with 23 bases in between. Germline V lookup: CDR1 PRHDT, CDR2 FYEKMQ (reference sequence). CDR3 loop: CASSSQGAGLDPSYEQYF. CDR3 nucleotide sequence: TGTGCCAGCAGCTCACAGGGCGCAGGACTAGACCCGTCCTACGAGCAGTACTTC.